What follows is one T cell receptor (beta chain) and its context. Only in-frame clones appear in the TCRdb table, and some are missing; sequencing was by immunoSEQ multiplex PCR. The sample lists tens of thousands of clones, 92% occurring once. The data are from a study of technical replicates of blood from a few donors. Sequenced input: T cells isolated from PBMCs. The receptor's source is a human donor in good health.

As DNA, the CDR3 is TGTGCCAGCTCCTGGGCCGGGGGTAATCAGCCCCAGCATTTT. Translation gives CASSWAGGNQPQHF. The V call is TRBV18, the J call TRBJ1-5; D perhaps matches TRBD1 (5 bases). V lost 6 bases and J lost 4, with 13 bases in between. CDR1 and CDR2 from the germline V gene are KGHSH and LQKENI. The CDR3 has 14 residues.